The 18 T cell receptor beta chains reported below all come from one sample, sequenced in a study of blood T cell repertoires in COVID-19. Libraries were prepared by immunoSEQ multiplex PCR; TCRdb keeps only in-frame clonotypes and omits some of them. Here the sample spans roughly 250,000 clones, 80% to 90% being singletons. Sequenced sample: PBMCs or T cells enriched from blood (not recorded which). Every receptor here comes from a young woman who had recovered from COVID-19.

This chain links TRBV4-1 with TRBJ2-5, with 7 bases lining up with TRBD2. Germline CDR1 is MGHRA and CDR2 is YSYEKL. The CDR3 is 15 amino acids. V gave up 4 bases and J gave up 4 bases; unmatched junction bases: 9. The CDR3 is CASSLPTGRGETQYF. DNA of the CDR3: TGCGCCAGCAGCCTCCCTACGGGGAGGGGAGAGACCCAGTACTTC.

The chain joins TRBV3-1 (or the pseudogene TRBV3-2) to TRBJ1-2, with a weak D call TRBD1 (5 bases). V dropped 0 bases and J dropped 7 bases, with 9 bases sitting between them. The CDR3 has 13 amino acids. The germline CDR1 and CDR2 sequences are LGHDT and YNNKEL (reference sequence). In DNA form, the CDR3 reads TGTGCCAGCAGCCAAGATTCGGGGGGTGGCTACACCTTC. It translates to CASSQDSGGGYTF.

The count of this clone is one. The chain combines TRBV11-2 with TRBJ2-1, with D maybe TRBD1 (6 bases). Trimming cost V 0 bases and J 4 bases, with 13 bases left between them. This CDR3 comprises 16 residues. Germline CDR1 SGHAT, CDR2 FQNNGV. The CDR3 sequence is CASSLDPIQGYNEQFF. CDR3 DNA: TGTGCCAGCAGCTTAGATCCTATACAGGGATACAATGAGCAGTTCTTC.

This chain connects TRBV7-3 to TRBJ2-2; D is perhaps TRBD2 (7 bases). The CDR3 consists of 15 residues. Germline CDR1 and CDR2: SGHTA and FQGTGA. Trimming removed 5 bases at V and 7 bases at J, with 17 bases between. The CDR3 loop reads CASSPLGGAGGELFF. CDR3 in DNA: TGTGCCAGCAGCCCCCTGGGGGGGGCGGGCGGGGAGCTGTTTTTT.

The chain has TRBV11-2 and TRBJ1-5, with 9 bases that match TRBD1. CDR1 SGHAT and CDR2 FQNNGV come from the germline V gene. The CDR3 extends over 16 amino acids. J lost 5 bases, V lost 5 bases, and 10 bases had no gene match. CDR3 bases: TGTGCCAGCAGCGACTCCGGGACAGGGTGGGATCAGCCCCAGCATTTT. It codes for CASSDSGTGWDQPQHF.

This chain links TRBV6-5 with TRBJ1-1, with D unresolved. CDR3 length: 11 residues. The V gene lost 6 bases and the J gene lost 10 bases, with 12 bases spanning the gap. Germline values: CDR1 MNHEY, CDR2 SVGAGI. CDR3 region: CASSQGRSAFF. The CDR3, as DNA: TGTGCCAGCAGCCAAGGCAGGTCAGCTTTCTTT.

Here the CDR3 DNA reads TGTGCCAGCATGAGGGAAGGGATTCCTGAAGCTTTCTTT. The encoded protein is CASMREGIPEAFF. The chain has TRBV7-8 and TRBJ1-1, with no clear D. The CDR3 covers 13 residues. Germline lookup yields CDR1 SGHVS and CDR2 FQNEAQ. The V and J ends lost 7 bases and 6 bases respectively, with 15 bases between them. Drawing the rest from reference TRBV7-8 and TRBJ1-1, the complete variable domain is GAGVSQSPRYKVAKRGQDVALRCDPISGHVSLFWYQQALGQGPEFLTYFQNEAQLDKSGLPSDRFFAERPEGSVSTLKIQRTQQEDSAVYLCASMREGIPEAFFGQGTRLTVV.

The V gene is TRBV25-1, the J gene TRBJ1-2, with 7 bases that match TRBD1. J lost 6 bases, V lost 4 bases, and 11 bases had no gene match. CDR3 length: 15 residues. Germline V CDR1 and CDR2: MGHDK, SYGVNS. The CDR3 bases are TGTGCCAGCAGTGCCCAGGGGGTACTCCCCCATGGCTACACCTTC. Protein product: CASSAQGVLPHGYTF.

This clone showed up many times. The CDR3, as DNA: TGTGCCAGCAGTTACTTGGGGGAGGGAGGGATTTATGAGCAGTTCTTC. Its protein product is CASSYLGEGGIYEQFF. The genes are TRBV6-2 or TRBV6-3 and TRBJ2-1, with 7 nucleotides matching TRBD2. The length of the CDR3 is 16 residues. Germline trimming cut 1 base from V and 8 bases from J; bases unmatched to any gene: 11. The V gene's germline CDR1 is MNHEY and CDR2 SVGEGT.

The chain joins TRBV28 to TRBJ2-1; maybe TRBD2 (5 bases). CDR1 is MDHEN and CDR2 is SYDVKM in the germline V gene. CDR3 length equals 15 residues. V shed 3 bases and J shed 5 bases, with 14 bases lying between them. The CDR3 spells CASSFYRAGNNEQFF. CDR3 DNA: TGTGCCAGCAGTTTTTATCGGGCCGGGAACAATGAGCAGTTCTTC.

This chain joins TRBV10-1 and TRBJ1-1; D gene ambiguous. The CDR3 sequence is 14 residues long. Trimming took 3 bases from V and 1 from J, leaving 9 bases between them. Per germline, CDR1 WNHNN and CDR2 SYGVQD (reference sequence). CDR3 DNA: TGCGCCAGCAGTGATCCGAGAACGAACACTGAAGCTTTCTTT. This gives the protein CASSDPRTNTEAFF.

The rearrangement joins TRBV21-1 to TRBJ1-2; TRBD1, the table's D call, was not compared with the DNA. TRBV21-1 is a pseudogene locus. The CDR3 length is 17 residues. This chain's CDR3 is CASSKSRGTVPLYGYTF. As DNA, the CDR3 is TGTGCCAGCAGCAAATCGAGGGGGACAGTCCCACTCTATGGCTACACCTTC.

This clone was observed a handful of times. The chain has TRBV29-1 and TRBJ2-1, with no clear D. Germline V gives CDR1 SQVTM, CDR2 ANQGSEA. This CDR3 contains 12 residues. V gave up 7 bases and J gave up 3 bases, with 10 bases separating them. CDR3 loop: CSARRGYNEQFF. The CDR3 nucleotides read TGCAGCGCGAGACGCGGCTACAATGAGCAGTTCTTC.

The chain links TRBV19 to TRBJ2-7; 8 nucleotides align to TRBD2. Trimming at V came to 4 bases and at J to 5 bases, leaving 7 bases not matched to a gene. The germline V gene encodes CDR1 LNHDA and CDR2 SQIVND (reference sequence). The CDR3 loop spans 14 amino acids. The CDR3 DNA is TGTGCCAGTAGTAAAGCGGGAGCGGTGGACGAGCAGTACTTC. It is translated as CASSKAGAVDEQYF.

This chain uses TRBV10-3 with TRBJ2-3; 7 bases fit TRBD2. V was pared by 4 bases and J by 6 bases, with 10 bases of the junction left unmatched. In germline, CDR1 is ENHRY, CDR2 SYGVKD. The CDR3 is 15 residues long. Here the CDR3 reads CAISVVGAGVDTQYF. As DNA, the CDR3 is TGTGCCATCAGTGTCGTAGGGGCGGGGGTCGATACGCAGTATTTT.

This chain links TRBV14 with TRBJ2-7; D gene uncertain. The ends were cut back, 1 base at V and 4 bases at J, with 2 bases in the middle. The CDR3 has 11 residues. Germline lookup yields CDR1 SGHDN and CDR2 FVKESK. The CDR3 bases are TGTGCCAGCAGCCAAGCGTACGAGCAGTACTTC. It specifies CASSQAYEQYF.

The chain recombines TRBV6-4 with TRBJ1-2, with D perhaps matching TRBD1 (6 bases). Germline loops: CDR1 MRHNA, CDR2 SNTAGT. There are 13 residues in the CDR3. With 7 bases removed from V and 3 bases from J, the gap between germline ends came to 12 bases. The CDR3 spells CASKKGGDYGYTF. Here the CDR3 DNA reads TGTGCCAGCAAAAAAGGGGGGGACTATGGCTACACCTTC.

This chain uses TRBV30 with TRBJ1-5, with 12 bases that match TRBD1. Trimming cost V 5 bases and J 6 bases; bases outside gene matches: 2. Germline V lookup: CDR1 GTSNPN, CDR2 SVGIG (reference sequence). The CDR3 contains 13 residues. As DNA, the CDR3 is TGTGCCTGGGGGACAGGGGGCGGTCAGCCCCAGCATTTT. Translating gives CAWGTGGGQPQHF. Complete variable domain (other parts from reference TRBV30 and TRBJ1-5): SQTIHQWPATLVQPVGSPLSLECTVEGTSNPNLYWYRQAAGRGLQLLFYSVGIGQISSEVPQNLSASRPQDRQFILSSKKLLLSDSGFYLCAWGTGGGQPQHFGDGTRLSIL.